This TCR beta chain stems from a study of cytomegalovirus exposure and HLA in healthy donors. The V and J ends lost 5 bases and 5 bases respectively, with 12 bases between them. The CDR3 totals 13 residues. Germline CDR1 reads SGHTA; CDR2 reads FQGNSA. The table came from immunoSEQ multiplex PCR; TCRdb's copy has only in-frame clones and leaves some out. Of tens of thousands of clones listed, roughly 93% are singletons. Among the roughly 120 subjects of the validation cohort, separate from the roughly 700-subject first cohort, were the donors. This sequence was found in a man between 18 and 35 years old in good health and CMV-seronegative. Sample: PBMCs. The J gene is TRBJ1-1, the V gene TRBV7-2, with unresolved D. CDR3 sequence (DNA): TGTGCCAGCAGCAGTCCCCGGGAGACTGAAGCTTTCTTT. This sequence encodes CASSSPRETEAFF.